A selection of T cell receptor beta chains follows, all from one sample in a study of T-cell memory formation after mild COVID-19. TCRdb redid the calling of the 5' RACE reads with MiXCR, one entry per CDR3 protein. The sample has a few hundred thousand distinct CDR3 sequences, 25% to 30% seen once. Input material: PBMCs or a T cell subset sorted from them (not recorded which). The receptor set was obtained from an adult woman who had mild COVID-19 (a few samples of this study predate the infection). Cell type and time point are not known. CDR3s include the opening cysteine and the closing phenylalanine or tryptophan.

CDR3 protein: CSARQGTQETQYF
V gene: TRBV29-1
J gene: TRBJ2-5

CDR3 protein: CASSQDSSWVEQYF
V gene: TRBV4-3
J gene: TRBJ2-7

CDR3 protein: CASSVFQGFEQYF
V gene: TRBV11-2
J gene: TRBJ2-7

CDR3 protein: CASSQGRGSSYNEQFF
V gene: TRBV4-1
J gene: TRBJ2-1

CDR3 protein: CASGTNTGELFF
V gene: TRBV9
J gene: TRBJ2-2

CDR3 protein: CASSLVGTRLQETQYF
V gene: TRBV7-9
J gene: TRBJ2-5

CDR3 protein: CASSTRTGDQPQHF
V gene: TRBV7-2
J gene: TRBJ1-5

CDR3 protein: CASSESTSGGWKTQYF
V gene: TRBV10-2
J gene: TRBJ2-5

CDR3 protein: CASSKGASNEQFF
V gene: TRBV11-3
J gene: TRBJ2-1

CDR3 protein: CASSYRRRQGGENTEAFF
V gene: TRBV6-5
J gene: TRBJ1-1

CDR3 protein: CASSYGGQGARSEAFF
V gene: TRBV6-5
J gene: TRBJ1-1

CDR3 protein: CSARDGLAGYNEQFF
V gene: TRBV20-1
J gene: TRBJ2-1

CDR3 protein: CAISGRDQTGNTEAFF
V gene: TRBV10-3
J gene: TRBJ1-1

CDR3 protein: CSAGSGYAMADRGQETQYF
V gene: TRBV20-1
J gene: TRBJ2-5

CDR3 protein: CSVTPTGTLDAMEQYF
V gene: TRBV29-1
J gene: TRBJ2-7

CDR3 protein: CASSARDGDTGELFF
V gene: TRBV9
J gene: TRBJ2-2

CDR3 protein: CASSLVTGQGAKNIQYF
V gene: TRBV4-1
J gene: TRBJ2-4

CDR3 protein: CSVGTSPHEQYF
V gene: TRBV29-1
J gene: TRBJ2-7

CDR3 protein: CATSRDSGQGYGYTF
V gene: TRBV15
J gene: TRBJ1-2

CDR3 protein: CASSDLAPETQYF
V gene: TRBV25-1
J gene: TRBJ2-5

CDR3 protein: CSASWTVGNTEAFF
V gene: TRBV20-1
J gene: TRBJ1-1

CDR3 protein: CASSFPRQGLYTEAFF
V gene: TRBV6-6
J gene: TRBJ1-1

CDR3 protein: CSARDQLAGGNTDTQYF
V gene: TRBV20-1
J gene: TRBJ2-3

CDR3 protein: CASSQDRQMGGTGELFF
V gene: TRBV4-3
J gene: TRBJ2-2

CDR3 protein: CASRRLLAGLETQYF
V gene: TRBV4-1
J gene: TRBJ2-5